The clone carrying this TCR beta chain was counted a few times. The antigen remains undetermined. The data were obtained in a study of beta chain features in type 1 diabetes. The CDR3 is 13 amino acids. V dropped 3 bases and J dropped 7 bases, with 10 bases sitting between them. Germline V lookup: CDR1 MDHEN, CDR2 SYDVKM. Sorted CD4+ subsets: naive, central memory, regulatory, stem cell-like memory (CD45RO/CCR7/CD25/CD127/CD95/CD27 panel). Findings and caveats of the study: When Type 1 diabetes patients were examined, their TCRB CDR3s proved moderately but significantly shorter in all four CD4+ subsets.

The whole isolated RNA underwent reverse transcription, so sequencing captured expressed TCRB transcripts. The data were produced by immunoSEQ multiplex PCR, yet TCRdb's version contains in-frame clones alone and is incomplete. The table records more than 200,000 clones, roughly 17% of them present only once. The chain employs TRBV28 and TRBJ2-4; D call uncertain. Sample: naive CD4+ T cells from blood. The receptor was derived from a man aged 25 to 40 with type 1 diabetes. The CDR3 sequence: CASSFNRQNIQYF. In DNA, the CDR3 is TGTGCCAGCAGTTTTAACCGGCAGAACATTCAGTACTTC.